The next 10 T cell receptor beta chains were all read from a single sample in a study of cytomegalovirus exposure and HLA in healthy donors. In the PCR, 60 Vbeta and 13 Jbeta primers were used. Method: immunoSEQ multiplex PCR; TCRdb's copy keeps in-frame clones and lacks some. The repertoire table contains fewer than 85,000 clones. The specimen sequenced was PBMCs. The origin of the receptors is a female donor in good health and CMV-seropositive.

The rearrangement joins TRBV27 to TRBJ2-1, with D perhaps matching TRBD1 (6 bases). The CDR3 runs to 14 residues. CDR1 is MNHEY and CDR2 is SMNVEV in the germline V gene (reference sequence). Trimming took 6 bases from V and 7 from J, leaving 16 bases between them. For the CDR3, the DNA is TGTGCCAGCAGACCCAGGGGCCCGAATAATGAGCAGTTCTTC. This sequence encodes CASRPRGPNNEQFF.

V gene TRBV15 combines with J gene TRBJ2-7; TRBD1 agrees at 7 bases. The germline gives CDR1 LNHNV, CDR2 YYDKDF (reference sequence). After removal of 1 base from V and 5 bases from J, the junction contained 2 bases not matched to a gene. CDR3 length: 13 amino acids. CDR3 amino acids: CATSRGQGNEQYF. In DNA, the CDR3 is TGTGCCACCAGCAGAGGACAGGGCAACGAGCAGTACTTC. The whole variable domain, filled in from reference TRBV15 and TRBJ2-7, reads DAMVIQNPRYQVTQFGKPVTLSCSQTLNHNVMYWYQQKSSQAPKLLFHYYDKDFNNEADTPDNFQSRRPNTSFCFLDIRSPGLGDTAMYLCATSRGQGNEQYFGPGTRLTVT.

This CDR3 is CASSPVTDNEQFF. The CDR3 DNA reads TGTGCCAGCTCACCAGTGACAGACAATGAGCAGTTCTTC. The gene calls are TRBV18 and TRBJ2-1; D is perhaps TRBD1 (5 bases). The germline CDR1 and CDR2 sequences are KGHSH and LQKENI. The CDR3 has 13 residues. The V gene lost 2 bases and the J gene lost 5 bases, with 7 bases spanning the gap.

The gene calls are TRBV5-1 and TRBJ2-5, with 7 bases fitting TRBD2. CDR3 length equals 13 residues. With 2 bases clipped from V and 6 bases from J, the junction kept 4 bases outside the gene matches. Germline V lookup: CDR1 SGHRS, CDR2 YFSETQ. Here the CDR3 reads CASSFGEGKTQYF. The CDR3 DNA sequence: TGCGCCAGCAGCTTTGGGGAGGGTAAGACCCAGTACTTC.

Remarks on this clone: One end of the junction is discordant with germline, which a read error may explain. The rearrangement joins TRBV6-1 to TRBJ2-7, with D possibly matching TRBD2 (5 bases). Germline CDR1 and CDR2: MNHNS and SASEGT. The CDR3 has 16 amino acids. DNA of the CDR3: TGTGCCAGCAGTGAACCCCGCGCGGGCGCATCCTACGAGCAGTCCTTC. Amino acid sequence: CASSEPRAGASYEQSF.

V usage is TRBV4-1 and J usage is TRBJ2-3; D gene unclear. Germline V lookup: CDR1 MGHRA, CDR2 YSYEKL. This CDR3 has 14 residues. The germline V and J ends were trimmed by 1 base and 6 bases, with 11 bases remaining between them. The DNA of the CDR3 is TGCGCCAGCAGCCAAGTTACTCCCAAGGATACGCAGTATTTT. Translated: CASSQVTPKDTQYF.

The chain has TRBV4-1 and TRBJ2-3; tentative D call: TRBD2 (5 bases). The CDR3 is made up of 14 amino acids. V was cut by 4 bases and J by 5 bases, with 13 bases left in between. Per the germline V gene, CDR1 is MGHRA and CDR2 is YSYEKL. The CDR3 DNA reads as TGCGCCAGCAGCCCCGGACGGGAAGAAGATACGCAGTATTTT. It translates to CASSPGREEDTQYF.

The chain couples TRBV6-5 to TRBJ2-5; 8 nucleotides line up with TRBD2. J was trimmed by 5 bases and V by 8 bases; bases with no gene match: 10. Germline assignment: CDR1 MNHEY and CDR2 SVGAGI. The CDR3 contains 14 residues. CDR3 sequence (DNA): TGTGCCAGCGGGGGGACTAGTGAGGGGGAGACCCAGTACTTC. This encodes CASGGTSEGETQYF.

The chain joins TRBV2 to TRBJ1-6, with 8 nucleotides matching TRBD1. J lost 5 bases, V lost 6 bases, and 6 bases had no gene match. The CDR3 runs 15 residues. From germline, CDR1 is SNHLY and CDR2 FYNNEI. The CDR3 DNA follows: TGTGCCAGCAGGAGGACAGGGAGCAATAATTCACCCCTCCACTTT. Encoded protein: CASRRTGSNNSPLHF.

J is TRBJ1-1 and V is TRBV2; D is unclear. This CDR3 has 11 amino acids. V was cut by 8 bases and J by 6 bases, with 10 bases left in between. The germline CDR1 and CDR2 sequences are SNHLY and FYNNEI. CDR3 residues: CASAQAPEAFF. The CDR3 nucleotides read TGTGCCAGCGCCCAGGCCCCTGAAGCTTTCTTT.